This TCR beta chain came from a study of shared clonotypes between healthy human individuals. Here immunoSEQ multiplex PCR was the method, and the copy in TCRdb shows in-frame clones only, minus some. This sample has more than 2,000,000 clones, with roughly nine tenths found just once. Germline CDR1 reads SGHAT; CDR2 reads FQNNGV. This CDR3 has 15 amino acids. J was trimmed by 2 bases and V by 5 bases; bases with no gene match: 3. The material sequenced was naive CD4+ T cells sorted from blood. The subset denotes: CD45RA+ positively selected. The sequence was obtained from a man younger than 35 in good health. The gene calls are TRBV11-2 and TRBJ2-5; 12 nucleotides line up with TRBD2. The CDR3, as DNA: TGTGCCAGCAGCCCCGGACTAGCGGGACAAGAGACCCAGTACTTC. Translating gives CASSPGLAGQETQYF.